This T cell receptor (beta chain) was identified during a study of T-cell memory formation after mild COVID-19. Study findings and constraints: Most CD4+ clones that shrank were in CM and EM, while CD8+ ones turned up in EMRA.

This CDR3 is 12 amino acids long. Germline V gene lookup returns CDR1 PRHDT and CDR2 FYEKMQ (reference sequence). A note on this clonotype: The antigen is unknown. One end of the junction does not line up with germline, which may come from a read error.

TCRdb reprocessed the 5' RACE reads via MiXCR and lists one record per CDR3 protein. The data show roughly 150,000 distinct CDR3 sequences, with under 30% seen just once and approximately 24% held by the top ten. Sequenced sample: PBMCs or a T cell subset sorted from them (not recorded which). The TCR comes from an adult woman who had mild COVID-19 (a few samples of this study predate the infection). Cell type and time point are not known. The rearrangement links TRBV13 to TRBJ2-3; 8 bases line up with TRBD1. CDR3 protein: CASSLRTGSVDF. The CDR3 bases are TGTGCCAGCAGCTTAAGGACAGGGTCAGTTGATTTT. The full variable domain, completed using reference TRBV13 and TRBJ2-3, is AAGVIQSPRHLIKEKRETATLKCYPIPRHDTVYWYQQGPGQDPQFLISFYEKMQSDKGSIPDRFSAQQFSDYHSELNMSSLELGDSALYFCASSLRTGSVDFGPGTRLTVL.